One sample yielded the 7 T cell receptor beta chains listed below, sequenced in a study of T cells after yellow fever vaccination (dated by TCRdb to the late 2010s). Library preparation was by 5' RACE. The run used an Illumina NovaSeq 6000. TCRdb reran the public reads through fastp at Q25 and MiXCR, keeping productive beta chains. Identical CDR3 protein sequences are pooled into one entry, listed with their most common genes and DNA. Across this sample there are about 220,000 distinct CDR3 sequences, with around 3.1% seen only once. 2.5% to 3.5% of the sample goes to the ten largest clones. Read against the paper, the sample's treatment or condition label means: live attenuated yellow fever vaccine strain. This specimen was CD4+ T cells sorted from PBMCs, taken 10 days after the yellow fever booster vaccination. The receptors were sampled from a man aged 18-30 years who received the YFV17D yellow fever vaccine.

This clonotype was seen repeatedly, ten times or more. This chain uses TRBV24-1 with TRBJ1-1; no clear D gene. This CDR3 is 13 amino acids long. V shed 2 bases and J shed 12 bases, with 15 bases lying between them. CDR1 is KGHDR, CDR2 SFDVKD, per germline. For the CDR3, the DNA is TGTGCCACCAGTGATTCCCTGCAGGTAGGAACTTTCTTT. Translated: CATSDSLQVGTFF.

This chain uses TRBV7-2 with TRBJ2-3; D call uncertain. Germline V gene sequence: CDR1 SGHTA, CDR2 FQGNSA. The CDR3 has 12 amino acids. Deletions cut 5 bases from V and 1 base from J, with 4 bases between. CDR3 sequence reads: CASSTGTDTQYF. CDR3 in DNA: TGTGCCAGCAGCACAGGCACAGATACGCAGTATTTT.

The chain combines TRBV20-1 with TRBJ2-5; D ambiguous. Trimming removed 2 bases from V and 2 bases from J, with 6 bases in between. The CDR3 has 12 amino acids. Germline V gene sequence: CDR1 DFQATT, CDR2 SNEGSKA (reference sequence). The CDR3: CSARSSQETQYF. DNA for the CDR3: TGCAGTGCTAGAAGTTCACAAGAGACCCAGTACTTC.

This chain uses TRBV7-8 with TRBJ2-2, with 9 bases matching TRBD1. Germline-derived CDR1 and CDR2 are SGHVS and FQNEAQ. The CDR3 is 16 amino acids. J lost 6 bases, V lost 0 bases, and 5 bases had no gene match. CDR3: CASSLAPGQGPGELFF. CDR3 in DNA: TGTGCCAGCAGCTTAGCCCCGGGACAGGGACCCGGGGAGCTGTTTTTT.

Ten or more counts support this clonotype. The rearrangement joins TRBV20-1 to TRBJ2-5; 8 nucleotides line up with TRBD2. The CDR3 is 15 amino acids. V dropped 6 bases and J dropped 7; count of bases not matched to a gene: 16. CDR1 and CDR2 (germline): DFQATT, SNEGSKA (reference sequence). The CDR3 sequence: CSADLTRGGPGTQYF. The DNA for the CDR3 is TGCAGTGCCGACTTAACTCGGGGGGGCCCAGGGACCCAGTACTTC.

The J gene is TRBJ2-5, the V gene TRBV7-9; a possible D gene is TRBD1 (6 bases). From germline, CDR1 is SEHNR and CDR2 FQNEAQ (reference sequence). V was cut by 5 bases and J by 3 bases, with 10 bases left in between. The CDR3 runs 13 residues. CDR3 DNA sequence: TGTGCCAGCAGCCGAAGGGGGAAAGAGACCCAGTACTTC. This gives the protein CASSRRGKETQYF.

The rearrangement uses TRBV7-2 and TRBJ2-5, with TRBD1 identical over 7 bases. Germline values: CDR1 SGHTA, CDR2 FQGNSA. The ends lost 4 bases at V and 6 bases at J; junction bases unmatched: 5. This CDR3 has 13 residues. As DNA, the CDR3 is TGTGCCAGCAGCTCCGGACAGGTCCAGACCCAGTACTTC. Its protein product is CASSSGQVQTQYF.